Listed below are T cell receptor beta chains from one sample, sequenced in a study of blood T cell repertoires in COVID-19. Clones were read by immunoSEQ multiplex PCR, and TCRdb kept only the in-frame ones, dropping some. The profile shows 65,000 to 80,000 clones, roughly four fifths of them singletons. The sequencing input was peripheral blood. Receptors were obtained from a human donor in a cohort sampled during active COVID-19. CDR3s leave out the opening cysteine and the closing phenylalanine or tryptophan.

>TRBV5-1
ASSEIPGDQETQY
>TRBV5-4
ASSLGQDSSPLH
>TRBV5-6
ASSLGTAAEPQH
>TRBV5-1
ASSFKSGQPQH
>TRBV7-3
ASSLGPGSPGNTIY
>TRBV2
ASSRDRAADTQY
>TRBV28
ASSGPGQGRYEQY
>TRBV3-1/TRBV3-2
ASSYYTGELF
>TRBV2
ASSKPWVQGTQY
>TRBV30
AWTRGNQYNEQF
>TRBV28
ASSFPYNFHEQF
>TRBV28
ASRWGGLYNEQF
>TRBV28
ASSSRTGNYEQY
>TRBV9
ASSVGQGVGQPQH
>TRBV5-1
ASSLDRTYGYT
>TRBV5-8
ASSLTRGGAGELF
>TRBV18
ASSPPRNAGRAEQY
>TRBV7-3
ASSFEGGNEQF
>TRBV7-6
ASSLERPGNTGELF
>TRBV29-1
STRGGGMNTEAF
>TRBV10-3
AISESSGVPALYGYT
>TRBV4-2
ASSSSGLGDTQY
>TRBV2
ASNRAETQY
>TRBV19
ASSPGFRLRFTEAF
>TRBV30
AWSGTALTDTQY
>TRBV9
ASSDLGTANYGYT
>TRBV5-1
ASSLAPGRSSGYT
>TRBV20-1
SARREVGYT
>TRBV18
ASSPVQGSDTEAF
>TRBV6-5
ASGRVPTEAF
>TRBV6-5
ASSTGTGGFCV
>TRBV11-2
ASSLDQAGTGELF
>TRBV29-1
SVEGTSENQETQY
>TRBV6-5
ASGRENEKLF
>TRBV19
ASSRGEWNTEAF
>TRBV7-9
ASRNRDYNEQF
>TRBV24-1
ATSDPRQVNQPQH
>TRBV4-2
ASSQSKGGSYEQY
>TRBV6-5
ASTDRVRTEAF
>TRBV9
ASSLQGAGNTEAF
>TRBV7-2
ASSLSGEGRSGYT
>TRBV27
ASSSTGGKNTEAF
>TRBV29-1
SAGGGQGADQPQH
>TRBV5-6
ASSSGRNQPQH
>TRBV2
ASSARGAFYEQY
>TRBV27
ASSPTETWGPDTDTQY
>TRBV27
ASSFEPRPGYNEQF
>TRBV5-1
ASSSKHDRGLNTEAF
>TRBV4-1
ASSQDYLAAYQETQY
>TRBV27
ASSSLHSGGDQETQY
>TRBV7-9
ASTGAREFYEQY
>TRBV9
ASSAEQLIQETQY